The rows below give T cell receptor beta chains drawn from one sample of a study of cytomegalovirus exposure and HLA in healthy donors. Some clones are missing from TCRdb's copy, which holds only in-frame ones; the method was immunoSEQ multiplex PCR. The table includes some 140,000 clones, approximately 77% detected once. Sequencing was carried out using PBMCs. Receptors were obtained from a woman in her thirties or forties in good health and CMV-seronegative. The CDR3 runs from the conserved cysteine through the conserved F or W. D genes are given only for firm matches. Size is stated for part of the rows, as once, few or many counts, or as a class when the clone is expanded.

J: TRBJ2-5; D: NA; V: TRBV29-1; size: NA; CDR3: CSVGREETQYF; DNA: TGCAGCGTTGGGAGGGAAGAGACCCAGTACTTC
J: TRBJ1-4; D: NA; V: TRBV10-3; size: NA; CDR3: CAISDERREDEKLFF; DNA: TGTGCCATCAGTGACGAGCGGCGTGAGGATGAAAAACTGTTTTTT
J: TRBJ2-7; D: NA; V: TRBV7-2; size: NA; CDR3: CASREPGYEQYF; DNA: TGTGCCAGCAGGGAGCCGGGCTACGAGCAGTACTTC
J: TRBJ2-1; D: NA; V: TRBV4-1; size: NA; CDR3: CASSQDGGGLYNEQFF; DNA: TGCGCCAGCAGCCAAGACGGCGGGGGCCTTTACAATGAGCAGTTCTTC
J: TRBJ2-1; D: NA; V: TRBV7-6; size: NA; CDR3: CASSLARLGYEQFF; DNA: TGTGCCAGCAGTCTAGCGCGCTTGGGCTATGAGCAGTTCTTC
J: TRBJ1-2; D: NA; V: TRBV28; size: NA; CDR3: CGSRANYGYTF; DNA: TGTGGCTCACGGGCTAACTATGGCTACACCTTC
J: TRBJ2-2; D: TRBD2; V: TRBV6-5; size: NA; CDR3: CASSYWSGGETGELFF; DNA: TGTGCCAGCAGTTACTGGAGCGGGGGGGAGACCGGGGAGCTGTTTTTT
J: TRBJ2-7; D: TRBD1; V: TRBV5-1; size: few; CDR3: CASSPLDRAYEQYF; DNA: TGCGCCAGCAGCCCGCTAGACAGGGCCTACGAGCAGTACTTC
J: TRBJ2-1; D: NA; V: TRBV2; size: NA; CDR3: CASTPIRANNEQFF; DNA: TGTGCCAGCACTCCCATTAGAGCAAACAATGAGCAGTTCTTC
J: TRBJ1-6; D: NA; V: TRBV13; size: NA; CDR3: CASSLGTPYNSPLHF; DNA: TGTGCCAGCAGCCTTGGGACACCCTATAATTCACCCCTCCACTTT
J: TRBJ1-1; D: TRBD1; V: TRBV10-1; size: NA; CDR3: CASSGQGRGETEAFF; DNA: TGCGCCAGCAGCGGACAGGGCCGTGGGGAGACTGAAGCTTTCTTT
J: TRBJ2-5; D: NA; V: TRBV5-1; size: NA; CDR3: CASSLEVVGRETQYF; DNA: TGCGCCAGCAGCTTGGAAGTAGTGGGGCGGGAGACCCAGTACTTC
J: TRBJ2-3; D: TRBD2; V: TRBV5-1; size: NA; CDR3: CASSSLASGATDTQYF; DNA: TGCGCCAGCAGCTCACTAGCTAGCGGGGCCACAGATACGCAGTATTTT
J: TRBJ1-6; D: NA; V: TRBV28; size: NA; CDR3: CASSSPFKPPLHF; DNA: TGTGCCAGCAGTTCCCCTTTTAAGCCACCCCTCCACTTT
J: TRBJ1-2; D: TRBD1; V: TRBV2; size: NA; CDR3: CASSTGQGVRTGF; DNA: TGTGCCAGCAGTACGGGACAGGGAGTAAGAACAGGCTTC
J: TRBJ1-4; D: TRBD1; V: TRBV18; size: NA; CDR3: CASSRTGGTTNEKLFF; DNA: TGTGCCAGCTCCCGTACAGGGGGGACAACTAATGAAAAACTGTTTTTT
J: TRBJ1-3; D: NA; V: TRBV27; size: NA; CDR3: CASSPRQGTSWGNTIYF; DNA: TGTGCCAGCAGTCCGCGGCAGGGGACGTCTTGGGGAAACACCATATATTTT
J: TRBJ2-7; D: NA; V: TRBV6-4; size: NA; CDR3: CASSEGQGCPYEQYF; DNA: TGTGCCAGCAGTGAAGGTCAGGGGTGCCCCTACGAGCAGTACTTC
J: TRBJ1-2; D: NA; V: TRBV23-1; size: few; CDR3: CASSQSRGGKQLSNYGYTF; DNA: TGCGCCAGCAGTCAATCGAGGGGGGGGAAACAGCTTTCTAACTATGGCTACACCTTC
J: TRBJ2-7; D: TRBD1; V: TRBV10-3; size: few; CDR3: CAIRPGQGTYEQYF; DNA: TGTGCCATCAGGCCGGGACAGGGAACCTACGAGCAGTACTTC
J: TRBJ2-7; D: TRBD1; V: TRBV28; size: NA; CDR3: CASSTSGTGLPYEQYF; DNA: TGTGCCAGCAGCACTTCCGGGACAGGCCTGCCCTACGAGCAGTACTTC
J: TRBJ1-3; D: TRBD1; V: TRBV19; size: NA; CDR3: CASRNQQGIISGNTIYF; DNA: TGTGCCAGTAGAAATCAACAGGGGATTATCTCTGGAAACACCATATATTTT
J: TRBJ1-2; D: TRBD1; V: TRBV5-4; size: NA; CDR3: CASSLAARQGYGYTF; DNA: TGTGCCAGCAGCTTGGCCGCCAGACAGGGCTATGGCTACACCTTC
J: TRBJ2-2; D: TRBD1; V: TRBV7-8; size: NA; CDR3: CASSLVGQGYTGELFF; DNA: TGTGCCAGCAGCTTGGTCGGACAGGGGTACACCGGGGAGCTGTTTTTT
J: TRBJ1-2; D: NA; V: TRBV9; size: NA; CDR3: CASSGAGSSTVHGYTF; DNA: TGTGCCAGCAGCGGAGCAGGATCGTCGACGGTTCATGGCTACACCTTC
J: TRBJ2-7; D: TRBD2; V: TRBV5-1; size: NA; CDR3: CASSPLASGGNEQYF; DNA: TGCGCCAGCAGCCCACTGGCGAGCGGGGGGAACGAGCAGTACTTC
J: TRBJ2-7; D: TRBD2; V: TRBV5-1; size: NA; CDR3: CASSWGGGDYEQYF; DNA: TGCGCCAGCAGCTGGGGCGGGGGGGACTACGAGCAGTACTTC
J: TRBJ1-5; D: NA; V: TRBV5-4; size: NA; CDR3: CASTTLGGSSNQPQHF; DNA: TGTGCCAGCACCACTTTGGGGGGTTCTAGCAATCAGCCCCAGCATTTT
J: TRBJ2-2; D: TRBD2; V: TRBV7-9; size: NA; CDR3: CASSLASSGGASGELFF; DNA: TGTGCCAGCAGCTTAGCGTCGAGCGGGGGGGCCTCCGGGGAGCTGTTTTTT
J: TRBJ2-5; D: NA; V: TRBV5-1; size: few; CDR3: CASSFAPWPGVETQYF; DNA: TGCGCCAGCAGCTTCGCCCCCTGGCCGGGGGTGGAGACCCAGTACTTC
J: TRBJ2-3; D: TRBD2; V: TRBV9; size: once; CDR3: CASSVVTGGRADTQYF; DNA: TGTGCCAGCAGCGTAGTAACGGGGGGGCGAGCAGATACGCAGTATTTT
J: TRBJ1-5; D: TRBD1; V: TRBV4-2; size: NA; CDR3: CASSRLEQGDQPQHF; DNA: TGTGCCAGCAGCCGTCTAGAACAGGGGGATCAGCCCCAGCATTTT
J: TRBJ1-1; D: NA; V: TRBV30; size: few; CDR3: CAWSFRAEAFF; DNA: TGTGCCTGGAGCTTCAGGGCTGAAGCTTTCTTT
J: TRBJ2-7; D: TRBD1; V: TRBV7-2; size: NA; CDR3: CASSLAGTGITYEQYF; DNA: TGTGCCAGCAGCTTAGCCGGGACAGGCATTACCTACGAGCAGTACTTC
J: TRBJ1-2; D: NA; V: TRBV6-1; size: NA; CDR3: CASSAQLGGKKGYTF; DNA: TGTGCCAGCAGTGCACAGTTGGGAGGGAAGAAAGGCTACACCTTC
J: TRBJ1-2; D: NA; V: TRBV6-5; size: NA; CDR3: CASSVGAGAGYGYTF; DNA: TGTGCCAGCAGTGTGGGGGCAGGGGCTGGGTATGGCTACACCTTC
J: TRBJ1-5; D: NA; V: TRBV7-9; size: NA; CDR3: CASSLRGSNQPQHF; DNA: TGTGCCAGCAGCTTACGAGGTAGCAATCAGCCCCAGCATTTT
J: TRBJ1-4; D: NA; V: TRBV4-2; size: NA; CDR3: CASSQDPLAGGASEKLFF; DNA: TGTGCCAGCAGCCAAGATCCGCTGGCGGGGGGCGCGAGTGAAAAACTGTTTTTT
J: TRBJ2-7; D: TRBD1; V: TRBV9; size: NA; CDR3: CASSVGGTGYPYEQYF; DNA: TGTGCCAGCAGCGTGGGGGGGACAGGGTATCCCTACGAGCAGTACTTC
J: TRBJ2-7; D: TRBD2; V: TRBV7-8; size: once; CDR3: CASSGWLPAGKFYEQYF; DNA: TGTGCCAGCAGCGGATGGTTACCAGCGGGGAAATTCTACGAGCAGTACTTC
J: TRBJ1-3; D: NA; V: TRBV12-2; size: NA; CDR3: CASRLHLGSCDTIYF; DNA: TGTGCAAGTCGCCTCCACCTCGGGTCCTGCGACACCATATATTTT
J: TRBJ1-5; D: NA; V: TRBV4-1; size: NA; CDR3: CASSHLDSFNQPQHF; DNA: TGCGCCAGCAGCCACCTGGACAGCTTCAATCAGCCCCAGCATTTT
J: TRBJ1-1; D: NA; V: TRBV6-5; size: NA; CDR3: CASSYSQDTEAFF; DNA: TGTGCCAGCAGTTACTCTCAGGACACTGAAGCTTTCTTT
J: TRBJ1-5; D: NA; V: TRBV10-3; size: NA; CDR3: CAISDGGRGPQHF; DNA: TGTGCCATCAGTGATGGAGGACGGGGGCCCCAGCATTTT
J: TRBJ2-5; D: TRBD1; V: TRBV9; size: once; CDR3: CASSATTGRETQYF; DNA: TGTGCCAGCAGCGCGACGACAGGGAGAGAGACCCAGTACTTC